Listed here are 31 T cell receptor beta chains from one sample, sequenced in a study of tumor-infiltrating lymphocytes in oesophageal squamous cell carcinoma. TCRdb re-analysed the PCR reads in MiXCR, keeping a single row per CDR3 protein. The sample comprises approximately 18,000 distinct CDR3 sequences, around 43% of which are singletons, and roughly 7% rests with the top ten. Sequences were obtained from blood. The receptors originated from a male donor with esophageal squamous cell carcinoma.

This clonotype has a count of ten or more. The chain's CDR3 is CATRLGQGDGYTF. CDR3 bases: TGTGCCACCCGCCTGGGCCAGGGCGATGGCTACACCTTC. The chain employs TRBV15 and TRBJ1-2; a possible D gene is TRBD1 (5 bases). V was cut by 8 bases and J by 6 bases, with 16 bases left in between. The CDR3 covers 13 residues. Germline V gene lookup returns CDR1 LNHNV and CDR2 YYDKDF (reference sequence).

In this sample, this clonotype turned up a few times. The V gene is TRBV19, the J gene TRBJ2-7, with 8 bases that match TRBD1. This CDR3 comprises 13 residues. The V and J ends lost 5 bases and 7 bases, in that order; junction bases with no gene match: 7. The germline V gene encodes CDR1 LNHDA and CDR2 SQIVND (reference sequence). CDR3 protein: CASSLDRAGEQYF. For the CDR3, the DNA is TGTGCCAGTAGTTTGGACAGGGCGGGGGAGCAGTACTTC.

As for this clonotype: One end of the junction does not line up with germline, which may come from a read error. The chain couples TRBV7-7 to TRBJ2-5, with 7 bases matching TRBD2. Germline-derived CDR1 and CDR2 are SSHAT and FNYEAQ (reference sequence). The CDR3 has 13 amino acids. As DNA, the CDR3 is TGTGCTAGCAGCTCCGGACTAGTAGAGACCCAGTACTTC. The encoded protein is CASSSGLVETQYF.

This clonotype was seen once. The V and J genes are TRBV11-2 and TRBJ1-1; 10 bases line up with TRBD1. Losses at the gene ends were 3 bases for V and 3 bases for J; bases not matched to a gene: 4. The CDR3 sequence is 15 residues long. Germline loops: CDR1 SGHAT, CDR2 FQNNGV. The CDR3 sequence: CASSFETGGHTEAFF. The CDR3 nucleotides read TGTGCCAGCAGCTTTGAGACAGGGGGCCACACTGAAGCTTTCTTT.

In DNA, the CDR3 is TGTGCCAGCAGCGTTTCAGGGGCCACCTATGGCTACACCTTC. Protein product: CASSVSGATYGYTF. The genes are TRBV6-6 and TRBJ1-1; perhaps TRBD1 as D (6 bases). Gene TRBJ1-2 matches the end of the DNA better, so the J call may be wrong. Germline CDR1 is MNHNY and CDR2 is SVGAGI (reference sequence). CDR3 length: 14 amino acids.

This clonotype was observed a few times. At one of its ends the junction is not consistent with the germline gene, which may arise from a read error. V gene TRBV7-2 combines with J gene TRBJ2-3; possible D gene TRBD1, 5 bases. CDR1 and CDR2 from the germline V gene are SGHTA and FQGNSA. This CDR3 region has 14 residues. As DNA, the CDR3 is TGTGCCAGCGGCTTAGGTCAGGGTACAGATACGCAGTATTTT. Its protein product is CASGLGQGTDTQYF.

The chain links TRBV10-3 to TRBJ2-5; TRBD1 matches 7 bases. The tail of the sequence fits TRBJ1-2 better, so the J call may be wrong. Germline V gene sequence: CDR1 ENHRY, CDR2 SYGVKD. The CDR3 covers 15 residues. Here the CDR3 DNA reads TGTGCCATCAGTGGACGCACAGGGGATAACTATGGCTACACCTTC. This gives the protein CAISGRTGDNYGYTF.

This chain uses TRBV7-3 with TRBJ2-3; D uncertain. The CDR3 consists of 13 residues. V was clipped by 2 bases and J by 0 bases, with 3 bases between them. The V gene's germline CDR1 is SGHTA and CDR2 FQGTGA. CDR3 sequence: CASSLPSTDTQYF. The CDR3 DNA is TGTGCCAGCAGCTTACCTAGCACAGATACGCAGTATTTT.

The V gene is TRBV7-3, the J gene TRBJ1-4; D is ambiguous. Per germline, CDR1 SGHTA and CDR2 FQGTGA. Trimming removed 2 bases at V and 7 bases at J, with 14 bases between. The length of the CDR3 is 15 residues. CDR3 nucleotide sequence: TGTGCCAGCAGCTTAGTAAACGTGGGGAGTGAAAAACTGTTTTTT. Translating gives CASSLVNVGSEKLFF.

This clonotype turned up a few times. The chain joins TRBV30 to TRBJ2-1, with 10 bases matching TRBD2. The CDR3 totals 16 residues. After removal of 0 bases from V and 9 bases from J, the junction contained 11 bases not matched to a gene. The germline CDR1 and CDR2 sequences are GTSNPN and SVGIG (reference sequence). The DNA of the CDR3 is TGTGCCTGGAGTGTACGGGGTAGCGGGGGGTCAAGTGAGCAGTTCTTC. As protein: CAWSVRGSGGSSEQFF.

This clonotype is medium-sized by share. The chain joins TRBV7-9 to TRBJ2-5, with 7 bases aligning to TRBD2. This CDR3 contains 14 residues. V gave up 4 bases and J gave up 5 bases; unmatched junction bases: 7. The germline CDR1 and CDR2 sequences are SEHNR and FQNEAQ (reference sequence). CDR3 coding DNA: TGTGCCAGCAGCTACCGGGACTACGAGGAGACCCAGTACTTC. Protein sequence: CASSYRDYEETQYF.

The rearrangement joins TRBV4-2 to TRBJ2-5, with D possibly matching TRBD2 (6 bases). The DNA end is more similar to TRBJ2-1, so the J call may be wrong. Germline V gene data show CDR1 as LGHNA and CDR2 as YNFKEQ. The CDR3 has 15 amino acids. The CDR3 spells CASSQVLAPQETQFF. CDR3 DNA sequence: TGTGCCAGCAGCCAGGTTCTAGCGCCCCAAGAGACCCAGTTCTTC.

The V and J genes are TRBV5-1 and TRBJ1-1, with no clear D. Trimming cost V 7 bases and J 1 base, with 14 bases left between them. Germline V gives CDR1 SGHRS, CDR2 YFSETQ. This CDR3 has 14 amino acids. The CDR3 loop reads CASGSTQRNTEAFF. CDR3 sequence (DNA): TGCGCCAGCGGGTCTACCCAACGGAACACTGAAGCTTTCTTT.

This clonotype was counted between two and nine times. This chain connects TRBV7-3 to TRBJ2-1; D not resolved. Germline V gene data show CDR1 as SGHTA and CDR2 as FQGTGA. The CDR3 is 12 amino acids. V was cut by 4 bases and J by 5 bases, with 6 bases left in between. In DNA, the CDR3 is TGTGCCAGCAGCTCAACTCACAATGAGCAGTTCTTC. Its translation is CASSSTHNEQFF.

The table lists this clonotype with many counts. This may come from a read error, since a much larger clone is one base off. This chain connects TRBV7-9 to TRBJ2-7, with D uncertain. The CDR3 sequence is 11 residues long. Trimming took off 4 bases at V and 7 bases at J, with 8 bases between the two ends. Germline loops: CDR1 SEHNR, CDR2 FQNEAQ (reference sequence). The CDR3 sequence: CASSSANEQYF. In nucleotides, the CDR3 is TGTGCCAGCAGCTCCGCTAATGAGCAGTACTTC.

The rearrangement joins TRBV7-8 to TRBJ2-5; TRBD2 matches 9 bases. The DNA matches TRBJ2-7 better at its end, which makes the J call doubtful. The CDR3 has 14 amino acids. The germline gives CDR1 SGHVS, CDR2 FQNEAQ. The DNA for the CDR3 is TGTGCCAGCACCCAGACTAGCGGTAGCTACGAGCAGTACTTC. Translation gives CASTQTSGSYEQYF.

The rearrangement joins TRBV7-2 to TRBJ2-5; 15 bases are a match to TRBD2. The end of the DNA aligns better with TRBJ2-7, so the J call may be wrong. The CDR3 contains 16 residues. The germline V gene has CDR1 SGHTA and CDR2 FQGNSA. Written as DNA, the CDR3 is TGTGCCAGCAGCTTAGGGACTAGCGGGAGGGGGTACGAGCAGTACTTC. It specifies CASSLGTSGRGYEQYF.

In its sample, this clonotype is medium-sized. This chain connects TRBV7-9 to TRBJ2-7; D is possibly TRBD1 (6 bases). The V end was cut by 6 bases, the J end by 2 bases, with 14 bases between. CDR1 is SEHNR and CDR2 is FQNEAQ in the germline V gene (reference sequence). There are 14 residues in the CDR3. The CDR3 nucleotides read TGTGCCAGCAGTTTCAATACAGGGACCTACGAGCAGTACTTC. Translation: CASSFNTGTYEQYF.

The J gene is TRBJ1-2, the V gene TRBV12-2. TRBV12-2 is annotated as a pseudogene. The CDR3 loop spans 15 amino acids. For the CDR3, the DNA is TGTGCAAGTCGGAAGCTAAAAGGGTCGTTGGGAGGCTACACCTTC. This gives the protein CASRKLKGSLGGYTF.

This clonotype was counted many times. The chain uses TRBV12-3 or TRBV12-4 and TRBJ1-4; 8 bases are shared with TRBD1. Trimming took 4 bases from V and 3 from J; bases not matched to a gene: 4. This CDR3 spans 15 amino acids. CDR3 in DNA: TGTGCCAGCAGTTCCACAGGGGGACCTAATGAAAAACTGTTTTTT. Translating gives CASSSTGGPNEKLFF.

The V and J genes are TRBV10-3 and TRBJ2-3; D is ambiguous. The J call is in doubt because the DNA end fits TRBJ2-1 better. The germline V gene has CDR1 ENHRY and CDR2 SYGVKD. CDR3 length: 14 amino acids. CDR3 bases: TGTGCCATCAATGCGGCAGGCTCCGTTAATGAGCAGTTCTTC. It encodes CAINAAGSVNEQFF.

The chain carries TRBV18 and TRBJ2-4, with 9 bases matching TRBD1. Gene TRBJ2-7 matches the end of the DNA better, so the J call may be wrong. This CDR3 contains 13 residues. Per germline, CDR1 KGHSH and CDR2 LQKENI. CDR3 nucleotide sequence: TGTGCCAGCTCACCGGGACAGGGAAACGAGCAGTACTTC. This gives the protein CASSPGQGNEQYF.

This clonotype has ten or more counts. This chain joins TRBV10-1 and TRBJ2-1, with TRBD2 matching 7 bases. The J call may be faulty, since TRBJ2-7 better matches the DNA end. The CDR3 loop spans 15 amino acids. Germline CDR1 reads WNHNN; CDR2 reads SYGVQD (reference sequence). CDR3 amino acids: CASSEFPGGPYEQYF. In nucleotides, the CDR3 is TGCGCCAGCAGTGAGTTTCCGGGGGGACCCTACGAGCAGTACTTC.

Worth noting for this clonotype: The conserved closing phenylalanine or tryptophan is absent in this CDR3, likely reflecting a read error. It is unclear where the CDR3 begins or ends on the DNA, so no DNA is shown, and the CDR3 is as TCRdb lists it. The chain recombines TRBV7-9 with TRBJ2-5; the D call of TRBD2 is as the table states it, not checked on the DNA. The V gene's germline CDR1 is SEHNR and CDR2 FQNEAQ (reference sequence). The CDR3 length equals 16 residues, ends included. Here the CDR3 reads CASSLVQSNSPLHFGN.

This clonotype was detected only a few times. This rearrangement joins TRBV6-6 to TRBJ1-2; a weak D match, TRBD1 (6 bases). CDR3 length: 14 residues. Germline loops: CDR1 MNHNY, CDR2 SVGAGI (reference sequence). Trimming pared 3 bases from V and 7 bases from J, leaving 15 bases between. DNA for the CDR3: TGTGCCAGCAGTTATGGGGGGGCTGTTGGTGGCTACACCTTC. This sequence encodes CASSYGGAVGGYTF.

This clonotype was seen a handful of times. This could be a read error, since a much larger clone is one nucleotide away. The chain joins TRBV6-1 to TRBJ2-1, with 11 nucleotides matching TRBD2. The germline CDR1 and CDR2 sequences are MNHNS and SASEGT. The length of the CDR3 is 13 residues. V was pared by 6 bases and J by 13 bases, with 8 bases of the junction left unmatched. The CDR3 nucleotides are TGTGCCAGCAGGAGGGGACTAGCGGAGCCACAGTTCTTC. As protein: CASRRGLAEPQFF.

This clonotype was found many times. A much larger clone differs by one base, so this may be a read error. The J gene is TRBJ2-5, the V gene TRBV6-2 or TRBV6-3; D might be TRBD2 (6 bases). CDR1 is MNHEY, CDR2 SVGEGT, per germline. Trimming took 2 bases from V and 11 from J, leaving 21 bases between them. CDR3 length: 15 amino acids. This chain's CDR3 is CASSYHAGSYNEQYF. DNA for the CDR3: TGTGCCAGCAGTTACCACGCGGGGTCGTACAATGAGCAGTACTTC.

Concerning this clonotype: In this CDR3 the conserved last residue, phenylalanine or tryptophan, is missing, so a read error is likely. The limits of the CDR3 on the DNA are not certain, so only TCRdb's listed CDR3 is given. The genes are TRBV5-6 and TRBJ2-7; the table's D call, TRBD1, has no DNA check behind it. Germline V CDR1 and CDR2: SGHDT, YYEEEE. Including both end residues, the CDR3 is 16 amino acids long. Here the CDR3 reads CASSLGQGNYGYTFGS.

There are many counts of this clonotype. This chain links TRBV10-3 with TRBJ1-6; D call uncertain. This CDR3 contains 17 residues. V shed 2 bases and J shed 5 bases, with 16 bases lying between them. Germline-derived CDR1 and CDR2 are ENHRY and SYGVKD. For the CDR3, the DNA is TGTGCCATCAGTGAGCACTCCCTCGATACGCATAATTCACCCCTCCACTTT. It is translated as CAISEHSLDTHNSPLHF.

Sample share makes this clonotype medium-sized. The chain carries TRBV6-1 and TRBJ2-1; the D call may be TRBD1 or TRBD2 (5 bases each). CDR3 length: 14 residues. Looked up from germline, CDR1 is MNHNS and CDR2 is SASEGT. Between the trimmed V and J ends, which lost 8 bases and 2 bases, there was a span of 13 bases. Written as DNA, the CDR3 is TGTGCCAGCGACCGGGGCCAAACCTACAATGAGCAGTTCTTC. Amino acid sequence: CASDRGQTYNEQFF.

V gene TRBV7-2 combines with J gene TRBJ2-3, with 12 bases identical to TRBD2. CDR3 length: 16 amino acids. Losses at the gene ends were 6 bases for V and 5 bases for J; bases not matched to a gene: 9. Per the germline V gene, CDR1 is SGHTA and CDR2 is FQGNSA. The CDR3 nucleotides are TGTGCCAGCAGTTTTTCTAGCGGGGGGGCAAAAGATACGCAGTATTTT. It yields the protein CASSFSSGGAKDTQYF. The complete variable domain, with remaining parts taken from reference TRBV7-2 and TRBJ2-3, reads GAGVSQSPSNKVTEKGKDVELRCDPISGHTALYWYRQSLGQGLEFLIYFQGNSAPDKSGLPSDRFSAERTGGSVSTLTIQRTQQEDSAVYLCASSFSSGGAKDTQYFGPGTRLTVL.